These T cell receptor beta chains were read from a single sample in a study of cytomegalovirus exposure and HLA in healthy donors. The data were produced by immunoSEQ multiplex PCR, yet TCRdb's version contains in-frame clones alone and is incomplete. The sample consists of 83,000 or so clones, about 80% of them appearing once. The sample comprised PBMCs. The receptor set was obtained from a female donor in good health and CMV-seronegative. Each CDR3 is given with its conserved first and last residue. A D gene is named only where the DNA matches it firmly. Not every row has a clone size; where given, it reads once, few, many or a size class.

j_call clone_size d_call v_call cdr3_nt cdr3_aa
TRBJ2-7 NA TRBD1 TRBV19 TGTGCCACCACGGACAGGGGAAGATCCGAGCAGTACTTC CATTDRGRSEQYF
TRBJ1-2 NA TRBD1 TRBV6-1 TGTGCCAGCAGTCCCCAGGGGGCGCTGGGGTATGGCTACACCTTC CASSPQGALGYGYTF
TRBJ2-7 NA NA TRBV7-9 TGTGCCAGCAGCTTATCTCAGACAGCCAACTCCTACGAGCAGTACTTC CASSLSQTANSYEQYF
TRBJ2-3 NA NA TRBV18 TGTGCCAGCTCACCATATGTAGATACGCAGTATTTT CASSPYVDTQYF
TRBJ2-5 NA TRBD1 TRBV2 TGTGCCAGTTCCGGGACAGGGGTGCAAGAGACCCAGTACTTC CASSGTGVQETQYF
TRBJ2-7 NA NA TRBV27 TGTGCCAGCAGTCCCAGGGGGGCCGGGGGCGAGCAGTACTTC CASSPRGAGGEQYF
TRBJ2-3 NA NA TRBV7-2 TGTGCCAGCAGCTTAAGTAGCGGCACAGATACGCAGTATTTT CASSLSSGTDTQYF
TRBJ1-2 few TRBD1 TRBV6-5 TGTGCCAGCAGACAGGGGGAGGGCTACACCTTC CASRQGEGYTF
TRBJ2-3 NA TRBD2 TRBV19 TGTGCCAGTAAACCGGGACTAGCCCGGGGTACGCAGTATTTT CASKPGLARGTQYF
TRBJ1-6 NA NA TRBV6-5 TGTGCCAGCAGTTACGCGGGGAACTATAATTCACCCCTCCACTTT CASSYAGNYNSPLHF
TRBJ2-3 once NA TRBV2 TGTGCCAGCAACGGTTTAGCAGATACGCAGTATTTT CASNGLADTQYF
TRBJ1-3 NA TRBD1 TRBV7-2 TGTGCCAGCAGCGCTGGGGACAGCCCTGGAAACACCATATATTTT CASSAGDSPGNTIYF
TRBJ2-2 NA TRBD2 TRBV5-4 TGTGCCAGCAGCTTACCAGCGGGAGCCGGGGAGCTGTTTTTT CASSLPAGAGELFF
TRBJ2-2 NA TRBD2 TRBV9 TGTGCCAGCAGCGTAGGGGCTAGCGGGGGCAGCGGGGAGCTGTTTTTT CASSVGASGGSGELFF
TRBJ2-3 few NA TRBV5-4 TGTGCCAGCAGCTCCCCGCTCAGTGATACGCAGTATTTT CASSSPLSDTQYF
TRBJ2-7 NA NA TRBV5-4 TGTGCCAGCAGCTTGGGGGACACCCCCTACGAGCAGTACTTC CASSLGDTPYEQYF
TRBJ1-2 NA NA TRBV7-9 TGTGCCAGCAGCTCCCAACCGGGATTGGACTATGGCTACACCTTC CASSSQPGLDYGYTF
TRBJ2-3 NA TRBD1 TRBV7-9 TGTGCCAGCAGCCCTCGGACAGGACCTAGCACAGATACGCAGTATTTT CASSPRTGPSTDTQYF
TRBJ2-7 NA NA TRBV28 TGTGCCAGCAGTTTATTAAGCATCCCCGGGGTCCACGAGCAGTACTTC CASSLLSIPGVHEQYF
TRBJ2-3 NA NA TRBV27 TGTGCCAGCAGTTTATCCCTCAGCACAGATACGCAGTATTTT CASSLSLSTDTQYF
TRBJ1-3 once NA TRBV19 TGTGCCAGTAGTCCGGGACATGGAGACACCATATATTTT CASSPGHGDTIYF
TRBJ2-2 NA NA TRBV30 TGTGCCTGGAGTTCTGGGGCGCCGGGTGGGGAGCTGTTTTTT CAWSSGAPGGELFF
TRBJ2-7 few NA TRBV6-6 TGTGCCAGCAGTTACAGACAGCTTGACTACGAGCAGTACTTC CASSYRQLDYEQYF
TRBJ1-6 NA NA TRBV27 TGTGCCAGCAGCTTTCGGAATTCACCCCTCCACTTT CASSFRNSPLHF
TRBJ1-2 NA TRBD1 TRBV7-2 TGTGCCAGCAGAGCAGGGGGCGGTGGCTACACCTTC CASRAGGGGYTF
TRBJ1-2 NA NA TRBV28 TGTGCCAGCAGCCCGCCGAGCTATGGCTACACCTTC CASSPPSYGYTF
TRBJ2-1 NA TRBD2 TRBV5-1 TGCGCCAGCAGCTTGGCCGGGACTAGCGGGAGTAATGAGCAGTTCTTC CASSLAGTSGSNEQFF
TRBJ1-5 few NA TRBV4-1 TGCGCCAGCAGCCCCCAGGGAAATCAGCCCCAGCATTTT CASSPQGNQPQHF
TRBJ1-1 NA NA TRBV27 TGTGCCAGCAGACCGACAGTGAACACTGAAGCTTTCTTT CASRPTVNTEAFF
TRBJ2-7 NA TRBD1 TRBV10-3 TGTGCCATCTCTAGGCCAGGGGGCGGGCCCGCCTACGAGCAGTACTTC CAISRPGGGPAYEQYF
TRBJ1-1 NA NA TRBV6-6 TGTGCCAGCAGTAAGCCCGCTTTGGGTCGGGGGGCTGAAGCTTTCTTT CASSKPALGRGAEAFF
TRBJ2-1 NA TRBD1 TRBV29-1 TGCAGCGTTGAGACCTGGGACAGGGCTAACAATGAGCAGTTCTTC CSVETWDRANNEQFF
TRBJ2-7 NA TRBD2 TRBV15 TGTGCCAGCAGCAGAGAAGTAGGTGCTAGCGGGTTCTCCTACGAGCAGTACTTC CASSREVGASGFSYEQYF
TRBJ2-5 NA TRBD1 TRBV5-5 TGTGCCAGCAGGCGGACAGGGGGCGAGATAGAGACCCAGTACTTC CASRRTGGEIETQYF
TRBJ2-5 NA TRBD2 TRBV7-2 TGTGCCAGCAGCTTCACTAGCGGGAGAGAGACCCAGTACTTC CASSFTSGRETQYF
TRBJ1-1 NA TRBD1 TRBV10-3 TGTGCCATCAGTGAAGGAGGGGGCAACACTGAAGCTTTCTTT CAISEGGGNTEAFF
TRBJ1-5 NA NA TRBV30 TGTGCCTGGAGTCAGGAGGGCAATCAGCCCCAGCATTTT CAWSQEGNQPQHF
TRBJ1-1 NA NA TRBV7-2 TGTGCCAGCAGCCCACGGCGGGGTAGGGGCCTTAACACTGAAGCTTTCTTT CASSPRRGRGLNTEAFF
TRBJ2-6 few TRBD1 TRBV19 TGTGCCAGTAGTGGGACAGTGAGATCTGGGGCCAACGTCCTGACTTTC CASSGTVRSGANVLTF
TRBJ1-4 NA TRBD1 TRBV7-9 TGTGCCAGCAGCACCGGGACAGGGGGTGAAAAACTGTTTTTT CASSTGTGGEKLFF
TRBJ1-5 few TRBD1 TRBV4-2 TGTGCCAGCAGGAGGGACAGGGAGAGCAATCAGCCCCAGCATTTT CASRRDRESNQPQHF
TRBJ2-7 few NA TRBV15 TGTGCCACCAGCAGAGACAAGGCGTTTAGCTCCTACGAGCAGTACTTC CATSRDKAFSSYEQYF
TRBJ1-6 NA NA TRBV4-3 TGCGCCAGCAGCCAAGATCGGGGGGGGCCTGCTTCACCCCTCCACTTT CASSQDRGGPASPLHF
TRBJ2-1 NA NA TRBV7-5 TGTGCCAGACGCCCGGGGGGGCCCCGTTATGATGAGCAGTTCTTC CARRPGGPRYDEQFF
TRBJ2-1 NA NA TRBV19 TGTGCCAGTAGTATAGAAGGGGCCGGGCAGTTCTTC CASSIEGAGQFF
TRBJ2-7 NA NA TRBV11-2 TGTGCCAGCAAAGCGGGCAGGGCGTCCTACGAGCAGTACTTC CASKAGRASYEQYF
TRBJ1-5 NA TRBD1 TRBV28 TGTGCCAGCAGATCGGACAGGCCCCTCCAGCCCCAGCATTTT CASRSDRPLQPQHF
TRBJ2-7 NA NA TRBV28 TGTGCCAGCAGTTCTATTTCGGAGCAGTACTTC CASSSISEQYF
TRBJ2-1 once NA TRBV11-3 TGTGCCAGCAGCTTAGACAGTTACAATGAGCAGTTCTTC CASSLDSYNEQFF
TRBJ2-6 NA NA TRBV19 TGTGCCAGTTTTGCGGGTTACTCTGGGGCCAACGTCCTGACTTTC CASFAGYSGANVLTF
TRBJ1-3 NA TRBD1 TRBV5-1 TGCGCCAGCAGCTTTCTGCCGGGACAGGGGCGAAACACCATATATTTT CASSFLPGQGRNTIYF
TRBJ1-1 NA TRBD1 TRBV7-2 TGTGCCAGCAGCATTCGTGGGACAGCCTATACCCAAGACACTGAAGCTTTCTTT CASSIRGTAYTQDTEAFF
TRBJ2-2 NA NA TRBV9 TGTGCCAGCAGCCCAGAGCTACTAGTGGGAAACACCGGGGAGCTGTTTTTT CASSPELLVGNTGELFF
TRBJ1-3 NA NA TRBV2 TGTGCCAGCAGTGAAGAGAGACAGGAGATTGGAAACACCATATATTTT CASSEERQEIGNTIYF